This T cell receptor beta chain was sequenced for a study of cytomegalovirus exposure and HLA in healthy donors. CDR1 SGDLS and CDR2 YYNGEE come from the germline V gene. The CDR3 runs 13 residues. The V gene lost 3 bases and the J gene lost 4 bases, with 9 bases spanning the gap. Study results and caveats: The dataset shows that most TCR sequences were rare, while some public TCRs occurred in many donors.

Whereas donors were nominally healthy upon sampling, unrecorded immune exposures were probable. In regard to this clone: Its specificity is not known.

It was with 60 Vbeta and 13 Jbeta primers that the PCR ran. Libraries were prepared by immunoSEQ multiplex PCR; TCRdb keeps only in-frame clonotypes and omits some of them. This sample yields about 130,000 clones, of which around four fifths are seen a single time; approximately 20% belongs to the top ten. The specimen was PBMCs. This sequence originates from a man between 18 and 35 years old in good health and CMV-seropositive. The rearrangement links TRBV9 to TRBJ2-3; the D gene is possibly TRBD2 (6 bases). The CDR3 DNA is TGTGCCAGCAGCGCTAGACTAGCAGATACGCAGTATTTT. Translating gives CASSARLADTQYF.